These T cell receptor beta chains were read from a single sample in a study of T cells in Graves' hyperthyroidism and ophthalmopathy. Each CDR3 protein is one row after TCRdb ran MiXCR on the multiplex PCR reads. The sample consists of 300,000 to 450,000 distinct CDR3 sequences, 14% of them appearing once. What was sequenced was blood. Receptors originate from an older woman with Graves' hyperthyroidism. Both conserved end residues are part of each CDR3. A D gene is named only where the DNA matches it firmly. The size of a clone is reported for some rows only, either as once, few or many, or as a class for expanded clones.

v_call	clone_size	j_call	d_call	cdr3_aa	cdr3_nt
TRBV18	many	TRBJ2-3	.	CASSPPEGTDTQYF	TGTGCCAGCTCACCACCGGAAGGGACCGATACGCAGTATTTT
TRBV24-1	few	TRBJ2-1	.	CATSVDAHASYNEQFF	TGTGCCACCAGCGTTGACGCCCACGCCTCCTACAATGAGCAGTTCTTC
TRBV30	many	TRBJ1-2	.	CAWTPGGYGYTF	TGTGCCTGGACCCCTGGGGGCTATGGCTACACCTTC
TRBV6-2/TRBV6-3	.	TRBJ2-1	.	CASSYSTDEQFF	TGTGCCAGCAGTTACTCGACTGATGAGCAGTTCTTC
TRBV18	many	TRBJ2-7	TRBD2	CASSPRSRERYEQYF	TGTGCCAGCTCACCAAGGTCGCGGGAGAGATACGAGCAGTACTTC
TRBV20-1	many	TRBJ2-3	.	CSARSALAGDTQYF	TGCAGTGCTAGGTCGGCGCTAGCTGGAGATACGCAGTATTTT
TRBV6-1	many	TRBJ2-4	.	CASREVLRAKNIQYF	TGTGCCAGCAGGGAAGTCTTAAGGGCCAAAAACATTCAGTACTTC
TRBV19	.	TRBJ2-1	TRBD2	CASRGTSGTNEQFF	TGTGCCAGTAGGGGAACTAGCGGGACGAATGAGCAGTTCTTC
TRBV11-2	many	TRBJ2-1	.	CATGGLDLGQFF	TGTGCCACCGGGGGACTCGACTTGGGGCAGTTCTTC
TRBV27	many	TRBJ2-5	TRBD2	CASSTAGVGETQYF	TGTGCCAGCAGTACAGCGGGAGTAGGTGAGACCCAGTACTTC
TRBV19	.	TRBJ1-5	TRBD1	CASSVYGTGVQPQHF	TGTGCCAGTAGTGTATACGGGACAGGGGTTCAGCCCCAGCATTTT
TRBV7-9	many	TRBJ1-2	.	CASSLEARGGGYTF	TGTGCCAGCAGCTTAGAGGCCAGGGGAGGAGGCTACACCTTC
TRBV2	many	TRBJ2-5	.	CASSVQTQETQYF	TGTGCCAGCAGTGTTCAGACCCAAGAGACCCAGTACTTC